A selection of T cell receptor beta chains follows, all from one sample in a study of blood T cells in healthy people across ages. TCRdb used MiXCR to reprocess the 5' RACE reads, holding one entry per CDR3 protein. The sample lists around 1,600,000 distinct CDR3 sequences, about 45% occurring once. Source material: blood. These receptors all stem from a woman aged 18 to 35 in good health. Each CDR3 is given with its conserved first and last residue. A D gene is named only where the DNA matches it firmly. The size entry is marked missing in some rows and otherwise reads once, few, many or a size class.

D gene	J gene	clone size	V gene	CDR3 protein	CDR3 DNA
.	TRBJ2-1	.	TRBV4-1	CAGSHEMGRPYNEQFF	TGCGCCGGCAGCCACGAGATGGGGCGGCCCTACAATGAGCAGTTCTTC
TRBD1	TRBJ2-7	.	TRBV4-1	CASSQPGQGMYEQYF	TGCGCCAGCAGCCAACCGGGACAGGGAATGTACGAGCAGTACTTC
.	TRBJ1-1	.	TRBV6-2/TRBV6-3	CASSYRGDNLNTEAFF	TGTGCCAGCAGTTACAGGGGAGACAACTTGAACACTGAAGCTTTCTTT
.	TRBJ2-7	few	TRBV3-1	CASSQTRAGVREQYF	TGTGCCAGCAGCCAGACCCGGGCCGGGGTAAGAGAGCAGTACTTC
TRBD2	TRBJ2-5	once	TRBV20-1	CSAWTSGAGETQYF	TGCAGTGCTTGGACTAGCGGGGCGGGAGAGACCCAGTACTTC
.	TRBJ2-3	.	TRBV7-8	CASSSRTLDTQYF	TGTGCCAGCAGCTCCCGGACTCTAGATACGCAGTATTTT
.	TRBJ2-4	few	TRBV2	CASKRGGENIQYF	TGTGCCAGCAAAAGGGGCGGTGAAAACATTCAGTACTTC
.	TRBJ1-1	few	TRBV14	CASSQDWGVLWNTEAFF	TGTGCCAGCAGCCAAGATTGGGGGGTGTTGTGGAACACTGAAGCTTTCTTT
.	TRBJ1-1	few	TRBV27	CASSRSRNTEAFF	TGTGCCAGCAGTAGGTCCAGGAACACTGAAGCTTTCTTT
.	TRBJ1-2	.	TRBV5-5	CASSVLGYYGYTF	TGTGCCAGCAGCGTGCTGGGTTACTATGGCTACACCTTC
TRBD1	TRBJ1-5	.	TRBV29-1	CSVAQGFNQPQHF	TGCAGCGTTGCACAGGGGTTCAATCAGCCCCAGCATTTT
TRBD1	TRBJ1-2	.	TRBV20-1	CSAREYTGQPNYGYTF	TGCAGTGCTAGAGAATATACGGGACAGCCAAACTATGGCTACACCTTC
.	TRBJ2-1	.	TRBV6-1	CASSKFGRAYTTYNEQFF	TGTGCCAGCAGTAAGTTTGGCAGGGCCTATACAACCTACAATGAGCAGTTCTTC
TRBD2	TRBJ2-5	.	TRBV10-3	CTISEGLAGVQETQYF	TGTACCATCAGTGAAGGACTAGCGGGAGTTCAAGAGACCCAGTACTTC